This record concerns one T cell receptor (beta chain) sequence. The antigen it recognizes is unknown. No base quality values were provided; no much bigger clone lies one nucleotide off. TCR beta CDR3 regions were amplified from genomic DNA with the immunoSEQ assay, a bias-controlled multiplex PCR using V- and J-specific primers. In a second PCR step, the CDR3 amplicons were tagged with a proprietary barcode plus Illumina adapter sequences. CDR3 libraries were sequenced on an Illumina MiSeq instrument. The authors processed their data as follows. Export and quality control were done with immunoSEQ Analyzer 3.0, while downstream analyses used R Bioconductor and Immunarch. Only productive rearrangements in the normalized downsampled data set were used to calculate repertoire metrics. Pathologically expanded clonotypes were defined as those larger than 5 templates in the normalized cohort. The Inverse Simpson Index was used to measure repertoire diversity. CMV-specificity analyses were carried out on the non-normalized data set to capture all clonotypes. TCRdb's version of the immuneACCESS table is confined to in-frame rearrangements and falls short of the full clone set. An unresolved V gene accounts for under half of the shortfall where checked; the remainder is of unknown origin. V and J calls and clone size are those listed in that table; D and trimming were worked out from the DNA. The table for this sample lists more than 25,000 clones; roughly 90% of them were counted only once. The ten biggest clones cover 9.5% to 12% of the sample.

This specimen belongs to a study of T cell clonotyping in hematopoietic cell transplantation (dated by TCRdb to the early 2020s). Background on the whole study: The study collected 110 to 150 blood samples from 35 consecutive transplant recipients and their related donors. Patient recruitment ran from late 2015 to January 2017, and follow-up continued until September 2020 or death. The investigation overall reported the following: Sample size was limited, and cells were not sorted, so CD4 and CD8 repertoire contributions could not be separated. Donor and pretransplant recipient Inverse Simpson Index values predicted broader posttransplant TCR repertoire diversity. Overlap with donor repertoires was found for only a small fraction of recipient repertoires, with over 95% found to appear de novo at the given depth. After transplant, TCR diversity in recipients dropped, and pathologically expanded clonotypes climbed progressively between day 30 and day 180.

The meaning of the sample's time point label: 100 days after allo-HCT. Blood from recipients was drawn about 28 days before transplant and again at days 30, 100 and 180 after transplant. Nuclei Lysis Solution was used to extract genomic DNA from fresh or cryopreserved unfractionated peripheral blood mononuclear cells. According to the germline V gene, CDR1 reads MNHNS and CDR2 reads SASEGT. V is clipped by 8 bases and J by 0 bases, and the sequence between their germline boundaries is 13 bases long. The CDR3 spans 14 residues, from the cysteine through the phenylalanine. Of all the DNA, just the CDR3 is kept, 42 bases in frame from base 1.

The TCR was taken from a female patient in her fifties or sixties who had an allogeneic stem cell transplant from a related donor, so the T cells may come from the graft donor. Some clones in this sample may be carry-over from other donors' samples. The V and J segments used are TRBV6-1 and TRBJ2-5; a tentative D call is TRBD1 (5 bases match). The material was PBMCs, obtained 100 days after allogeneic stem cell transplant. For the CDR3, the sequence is CASERGWYQETQYF. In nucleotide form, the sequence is TGTGCCAGCGAAAGGGGCTGGTACCAAGAGACCCAGTACTTC.